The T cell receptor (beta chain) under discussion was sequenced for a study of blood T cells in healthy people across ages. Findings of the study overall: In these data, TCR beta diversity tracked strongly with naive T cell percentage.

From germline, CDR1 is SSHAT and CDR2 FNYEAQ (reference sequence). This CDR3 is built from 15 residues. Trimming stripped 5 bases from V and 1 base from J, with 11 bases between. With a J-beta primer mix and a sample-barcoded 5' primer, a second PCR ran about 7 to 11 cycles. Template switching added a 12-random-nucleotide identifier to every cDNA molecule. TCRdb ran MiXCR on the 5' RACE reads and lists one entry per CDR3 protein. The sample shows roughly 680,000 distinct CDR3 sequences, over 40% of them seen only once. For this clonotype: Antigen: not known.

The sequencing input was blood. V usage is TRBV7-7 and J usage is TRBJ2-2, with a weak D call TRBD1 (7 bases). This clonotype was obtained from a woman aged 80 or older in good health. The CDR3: CASSLRGENTGELFF. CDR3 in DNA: TGTGCCAGCAGCCTCAGGGGGGAGAACACCGGGGAGCTGTTTTTT.